Included here is one TCR beta chain sequence, with context. The data are from a study of blood T cell repertoires in COVID-19. As for the study in general: Material from acute and convalescent COVID-19 was sourced from the United States, Italy and Spain. Sample material is recorded as cDNA or gDNA derived from T cells, B-cell-depleted T cells, or PBMCs.

Participants were aged roughly 18 to 89 years from roughly 26 US areas. Assignment of participants to cohorts was predicated upon participant-reported clinical history. Germline V gives CDR1 LGHNA, CDR2 YSLEER. With 4 bases removed from V and 1 base from J, the gap between germline ends came to 20 bases. This CDR3 region has 18 residues. Method: immunoSEQ multiplex PCR; TCRdb's copy keeps in-frame clones and lacks some. Among 200,000 to 300,000 clones, 80% to 90% were seen once, and the ten largest hold more than 3.5%. Sequenced sample: PBMCs or T cells enriched from blood (not recorded which). The rearrangement links TRBV4-3 to TRBJ1-3; perhaps TRBD1 as D (6 bases). This TCR was sampled from a woman aged 25-40 years who had recovered from COVID-19. The CDR3 loop reads CASSLGTPRAGSGNTIYF. CDR3 in DNA: TGCGCCAGCAGCCTCGGGACACCGCGCGCTGGATCTGGAAACACCATATATTTT.